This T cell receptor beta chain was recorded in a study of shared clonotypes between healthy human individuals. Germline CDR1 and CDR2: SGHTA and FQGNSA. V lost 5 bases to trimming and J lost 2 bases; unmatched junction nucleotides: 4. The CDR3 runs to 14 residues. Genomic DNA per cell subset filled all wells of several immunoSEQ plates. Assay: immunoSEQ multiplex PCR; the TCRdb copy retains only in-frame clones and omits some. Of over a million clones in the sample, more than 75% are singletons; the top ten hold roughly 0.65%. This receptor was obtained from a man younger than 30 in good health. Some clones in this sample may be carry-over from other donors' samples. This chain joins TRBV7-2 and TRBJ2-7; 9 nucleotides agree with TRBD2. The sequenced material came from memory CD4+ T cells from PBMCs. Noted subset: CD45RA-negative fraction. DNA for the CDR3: TGTGCCAGCAGCCCCAGACTAGCGGCCTACGAGCAGTACTTC. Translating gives CASSPRLAAYEQYF. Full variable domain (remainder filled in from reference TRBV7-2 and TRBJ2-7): GAGVSQSPSNKVTEKGKDVELRCDPISGHTALYWYRQSLGQGLEFLIYFQGNSAPDKSGLPSDRFSAERTGGSVSTLTIQRTQQEDSAVYLCASSPRLAAYEQYFGPGTRLTVT.